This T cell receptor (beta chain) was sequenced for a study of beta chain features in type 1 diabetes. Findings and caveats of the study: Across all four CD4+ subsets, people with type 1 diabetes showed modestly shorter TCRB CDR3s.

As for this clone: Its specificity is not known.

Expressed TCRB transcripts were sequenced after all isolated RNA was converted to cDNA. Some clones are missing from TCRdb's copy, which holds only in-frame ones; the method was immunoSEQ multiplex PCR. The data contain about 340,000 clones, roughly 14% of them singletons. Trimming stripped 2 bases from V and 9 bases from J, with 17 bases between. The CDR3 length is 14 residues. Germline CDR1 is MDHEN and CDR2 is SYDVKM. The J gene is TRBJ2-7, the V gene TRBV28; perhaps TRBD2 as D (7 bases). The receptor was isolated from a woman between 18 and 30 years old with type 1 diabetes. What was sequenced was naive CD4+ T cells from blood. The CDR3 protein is CASSLGGGAYRQYF. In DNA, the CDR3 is TGTGCCAGCAGTTTAGGGGGGGGCGCATACAGGCAGTACTTC.